The rows below give T cell receptor beta chains drawn from one sample of a study of beta chain features in type 1 diabetes. Only in-frame clones appear in the TCRdb table, and some are missing; sequencing was by immunoSEQ multiplex PCR. The sample lists roughly 230,000 clones, over 7.5% occurring once. The specimen was naive CD4+ T cells from blood. All receptors come from a woman aged 18 to 35 in good health. CDR3s include the opening cysteine and the closing phenylalanine or tryptophan. The size entry is marked missing in some rows and otherwise reads once, few, many or a size class.

J,V,size,CDR3
TRBJ2-5,TRBV30,few,CAWRYSGTSGRYQETQYF
TRBJ1-1,TRBV7-6,.,CASSLAGGTTEAFF
TRBJ2-3,TRBV11-2,.,CASSSPSGASTDTQYF
TRBJ1-1,TRBV18,few,CASSPISGGGGRAEAFF
TRBJ1-5,TRBV30,few,CAWRDRANSNQPQHF
TRBJ2-7,TRBV2,.,CASSPSSVSYEQYF
TRBJ2-1,TRBV6-5,few,CASSWRGPNEQFF
TRBJ1-5,TRBV27,few,CASSSGQWEKPQHF
TRBJ2-1,TRBV5-4,many,CASSPRVAGPYNEQFF
TRBJ2-7,TRBV7-2,.,CASSPQGGSGLSYEQYF
TRBJ2-5,TRBV5-4,few,CASSSYLGRQETQYF
TRBJ2-7,TRBV6-6,few,CASSEDRDYEQYF
TRBJ1-1,TRBV4-1,.,CASSQATGRAEAFF
TRBJ2-5,TRBV28,few,CASSVPGLAGVIKETQYF
TRBJ2-7,TRBV6-6,many,CASSPPTSGDHEQYF
TRBJ2-3,TRBV5-1,.,CASSAQGADTQYF
TRBJ1-4,TRBV6-6,.,CASRPFRGSNEKLFF
TRBJ1-3,TRBV30,.,CAWGAGSGNTIYF
TRBJ1-1,TRBV25-1,.,CASSEYSLGEAFF
TRBJ2-7,TRBV6-1,few,CASSGVRYEQYF
TRBJ1-1,TRBV11-2,.,CASSPGQGSLAFF
TRBJ2-1,TRBV6-5,.,CASSHSEQFF